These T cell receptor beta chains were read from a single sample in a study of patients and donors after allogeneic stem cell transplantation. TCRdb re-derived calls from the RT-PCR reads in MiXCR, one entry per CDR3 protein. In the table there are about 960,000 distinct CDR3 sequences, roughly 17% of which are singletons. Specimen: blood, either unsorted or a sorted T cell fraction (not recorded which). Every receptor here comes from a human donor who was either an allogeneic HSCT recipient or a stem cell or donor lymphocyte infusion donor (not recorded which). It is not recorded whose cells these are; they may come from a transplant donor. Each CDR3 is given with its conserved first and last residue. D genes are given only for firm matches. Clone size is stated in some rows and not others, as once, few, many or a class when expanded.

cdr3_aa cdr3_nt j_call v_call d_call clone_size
CASSPVRRHEQYF TGTGCCAGCTCTCCCGTTCGCAGGCACGAGCAGTACTTC TRBJ2-7 TRBV18 NA NA
CASSLDIGNIQYF TGTGCCAGCAGCTTAGATATAGGGAACATTCAGTACTTC TRBJ2-4 TRBV11-2 NA NA
CSAARRTLQETQYF TGCAGTGCCGCCCGTCGGACTCTCCAAGAGACCCAGTACTTC TRBJ2-5 TRBV20-1 NA few
CASSQLAGSAGETQYF TGTGCCAGCAGCCAACTAGCAGGCTCGGCTGGGGAGACCCAGTACTTC TRBJ2-5 TRBV14 NA few
CASSEWGAEQYF TGTGCCAGCAGCGAGTGGGGGGCCGAGCAGTACTTC TRBJ2-7 TRBV11-3 NA NA
CASSRWTGGQETQYF TGTGCCAGCAGTCGATGGACAGGGGGACAAGAGACCCAGTACTTC TRBJ2-5 TRBV11-2 TRBD1 NA
CASSETENTGELFF TGTGCCAGCAGTGAGACAGAGAACACCGGGGAGCTGTTTTTT TRBJ2-2 TRBV2 NA NA
CSAFPLSPEQYF TGCAGTGCTTTCCCCCTAAGTCCCGAGCAGTACTTC TRBJ2-7 TRBV20-1 NA NA
CSASEGTTEAFF TGCAGTGCTAGTGAGGGGACCACTGAAGCTTTCTTT TRBJ1-1 TRBV20-1 NA few
CASSHGDSLTSYNEQFF TGCGCCAGCAGCCATGGGGACTCTTTAACTTCCTACAATGAGCAGTTCTTC TRBJ2-1 TRBV4-3 NA NA